The clone carrying this T cell receptor beta chain was counted only a few times. Its target is unknown. Those donating, healthy Caucasian individuals from Russia, were aged roughly 6 to 95. Between the trimmed V and J ends, which lost 2 bases and 0 bases, there was a span of 7 bases. The length of the CDR3 is 14 residues. Germline V lookup: CDR1 MNHEY, CDR2 SVGEGT. The data were obtained in a study of blood T cells in healthy people across ages. Study conclusions and caveats: It was the long-lived donors that had more naive CD4+ cells and higher diversity than aged donors. Age advanced and TCR beta diversity per million T cells fell, roughly linearly.

It was with a sample-barcoded 5' primer and a J-beta primer mix that a second PCR of roughly 6 to 12 cycles was run. TCRdb processed the 5' RACE reads anew with MiXCR; each CDR3 protein has one entry. This sample has over 1,500,000 distinct CDR3 sequences, with 40% to 55% found just once. The receptor's source is a woman aged 40 to 49 in good health. Input material: blood. V usage is TRBV6-2 or TRBV6-3 and J usage is TRBJ1-1; possible D gene TRBD1, 6 bases. CDR3 sequence: CASSYAGVNTEAFF. The CDR3 DNA reads as TGTGCCAGCAGTTACGCAGGGGTGAACACTGAAGCTTTCTTT.